Included here is one TCR beta chain sequence, with context. The antigen is undetermined. V lost 2 bases and J lost 7; bases outside the gene matches: 13. The CDR3 is made up of 17 amino acids. The germline V gene encodes CDR1 MGHRA and CDR2 YSYEKL. This record belongs to a study of T cells in localized non-small cell lung cancer. Whole-study results and caveats: Heterogeneity stays possible, as sequencing covered only one tumor region. T cell clonality was highest in uninvolved adjacent lung, above tumor. Detection in adjacent lung was observed for a median approximately 53 of the top 100 tumor clones. Those with higher blood T cell density had longer overall survival.

Data came from immunoSEQ multiplex PCR; TCRdb stores just in-frame clones and leaves some out. The sample gives tens of thousands of clones, roughly 89% of which show up once; roughly 15% is in the top ten. The input for sequencing was peripheral blood, taken before any cancer treatment. The origin of this receptor is a man aged 40-75 years with stage I squamous cell lung carcinoma. V is TRBV4-1 and J is TRBJ2-3, with 9 positions matching TRBD2. The DNA of the CDR3 is TGCGCCAGCAGCCAACGGTCAGAGCGGGGGGATTATAATACGCAGTATTTT. Its translation: CASSQRSERGDYNTQYF.